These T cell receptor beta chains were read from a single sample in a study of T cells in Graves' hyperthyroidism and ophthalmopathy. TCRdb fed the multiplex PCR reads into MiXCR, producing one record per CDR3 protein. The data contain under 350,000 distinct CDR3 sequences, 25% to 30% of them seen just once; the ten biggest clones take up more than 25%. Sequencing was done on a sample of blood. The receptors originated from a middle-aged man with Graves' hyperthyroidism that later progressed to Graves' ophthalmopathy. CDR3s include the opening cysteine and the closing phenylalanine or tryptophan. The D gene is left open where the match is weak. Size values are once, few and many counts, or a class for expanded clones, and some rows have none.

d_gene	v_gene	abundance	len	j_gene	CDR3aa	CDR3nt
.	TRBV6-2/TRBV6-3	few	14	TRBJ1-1	CASSYVKGSPEAFF	TGTGCCAGCAGTTACGTTAAGGGTTCGCCTGAAGCTTTCTTT
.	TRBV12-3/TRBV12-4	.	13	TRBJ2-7	CASSLRRAAEQYF	TGTGCCAGCAGTTTACGCAGGGCTGCCGAGCAGTACTTC
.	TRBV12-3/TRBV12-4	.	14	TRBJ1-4	CASSSGLRPEKLFF	TGTGCCAGCAGCTCCGGGCTGCGGCCTGAAAAACTGTTTTTT
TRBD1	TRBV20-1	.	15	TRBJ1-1	CSARDRGTRRTEAFF	TGCAGTGCTAGAGACAGGGGGACAAGGCGCACTGAAGCTTTCTTT
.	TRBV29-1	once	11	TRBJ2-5	CSVEDRETQYF	TGCAGCGTTGAAGATAGGGAGACCCAGTACTTC
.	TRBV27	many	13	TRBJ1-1	CASSTIDRREAFF	TGTGCCAGCAGTACCATAGACAGGCGTGAAGCTTTCTTT
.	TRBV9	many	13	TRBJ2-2	CASSVGITGELFF	TGTGCCAGCAGCGTAGGGATAACCGGGGAGCTGTTTTTT
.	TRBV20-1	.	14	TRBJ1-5	CSARNTQGYQPQHF	TGCAGTGCTAGGAATACTCAGGGATATCAGCCCCAGCATTTT
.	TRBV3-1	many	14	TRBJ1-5	CASSQVSSQQPQHF	TGTGCCAGCAGCCAAGTGTCATCCCAACAGCCCCAGCATTTT
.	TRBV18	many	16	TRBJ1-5	CASSPTRTGLGQPQHF	TGTGCCAGCTCACCAACACGGACGGGCCTAGGACAGCCCCAGCATTTT
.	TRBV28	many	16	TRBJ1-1	CASSLPSSGAPEKAFF	TGTGCCAGCAGTTTACCTTCTTCAGGTGCCCCCGAAAAGGCTTTCTTT
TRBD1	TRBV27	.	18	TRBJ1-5	CASSLVAPGQGNNQPQHF	TGTGCCAGCAGTTTAGTGGCCCCGGGACAGGGAAACAATCAGCCCCAGCATTTT
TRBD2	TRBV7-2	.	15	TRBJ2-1	CASSSPGLGYNEQFF	TGTGCCAGCAGCTCGCCGGGACTAGGTTACAATGAGCAGTTCTTC
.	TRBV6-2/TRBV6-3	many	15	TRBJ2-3	CASSYSLASTDTQYF	TGTGCCAGCAGTTACTCATTGGCCTCCACAGATACGCAGTATTTT
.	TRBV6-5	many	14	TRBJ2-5	CASSFRIQQETQYF	TGTGCCAGCAGTTTTAGAATCCAGCAAGAGACCCAGTACTTC
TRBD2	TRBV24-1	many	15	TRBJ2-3	CATSDVAGVTDTQYF	TGTGCCACCAGTGATGTAGCGGGAGTAACAGATACGCAGTATTTT
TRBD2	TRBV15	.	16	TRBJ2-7	CATSTGLAGDVYEQYF	TGTGCCACCAGCACCGGACTAGCGGGAGACGTATACGAGCAGTACTTC
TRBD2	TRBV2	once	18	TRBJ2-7	CASSETHPLAGGPYEQYF	TGTGCCAGCAGTGAAACCCACCCTCTAGCGGGAGGACCCTACGAGCAGTACTTC
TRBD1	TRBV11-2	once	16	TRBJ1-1	CASSLVHGGQGIEAFF	TGTGCCAGCAGCTTAGTTCACGGAGGACAGGGCATTGAAGCTTTCTTT
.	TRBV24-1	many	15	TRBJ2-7	CATSFGQEGSYEQYF	TGTGCCACCAGTTTCGGCCAGGAGGGCTCCTACGAGCAGTACTTC